The present T cell receptor beta chain was sequenced within a study of Ad26.COV2.S vaccination and SARS-CoV-2 variants. Turning to this clone: The antigen is undetermined.

The ends were cut back, 4 bases at V and 7 bases at J, with 17 bases in the middle. This CDR3 region has 14 residues. CDR1 is LNHDA, CDR2 SQIVND, per germline (reference sequence). Profiled with immunoSEQ multiplex PCR; TCRdb holds only in-frame clones, not every one. The sample has 150,000 to 200,000 clones; around nine tenths are singletons. Notes on the study in general: Measurements of TCR breadth and depth may have given underestimates of the total T cell responses. The study found higher spike-specific TCR breadth in vaccine than placebo recipients. Once vaccination had occurred, spike-specific CD8+ and CD4+ T cell responses reportedly showed substantial breadth. Researchers reported similar non-spike TCR breadth in vaccine and placebo recipients.

This sequence was found in a human donor who had recovered from COVID-19. Material: peripheral blood, obtained after recovery from COVID-19. This chain joins TRBV19 and TRBJ2-7; perhaps TRBD2 as D (5 bases). CDR3 nucleotide sequence: TGTGCCAGTAGTACTACTAGTAGGGTCCAAGAGCAGTACTTC. Protein product: CASSTTSRVQEQYF. Complete variable domain (other parts from reference TRBV19 and TRBJ2-7): DGGITQSPKYLFRKEGQNVTLSCEQNLNHDAMYWYRQDPGQGLRLIYYSQIVNDFQKGDIAEGYSVSREKKESFPLTVTSAQKNPTAFYLCASSTTSRVQEQYFGPGTRLTVT.